Listed below are T cell receptor beta chains from one sample, sequenced in a study of blood T cell repertoires in COVID-19. This table comes from immunoSEQ multiplex PCR, and its TCRdb copy is limited to in-frame clones, with some not included. Of about 400,000 clones in the sample, 75% to 90% were seen once. Specimen: peripheral blood. These receptors were taken from a woman aged 55-70 years with COVID-19, enrolled during active disease. Both conserved end residues are part of each CDR3. A D gene is named only where the DNA matches it firmly. Some rows mark clone size as missing; the rest say once, few, many or name a class of expanded clone.

V	D	size	J	CDR3	DNA
TRBV5-1	TRBD1	.	TRBJ2-7	CASSPGTGITYEQYF	TGCGCCAGCAGCCCCGGGACAGGGATTACCTACGAGCAGTACTTC
TRBV18	.	once	TRBJ2-3	CASSQGGTDTQYF	TGTGCCAGCTCACAGGGAGGCACAGATACGCAGTATTTT
TRBV5-1	TRBD1	.	TRBJ2-7	CASSKGQGVSEQYF	TGCGCCAGCAGCAAAGGACAGGGAGTGAGCGAGCAGTACTTC
TRBV5-1	.	.	TRBJ2-3	CASSRDTNTDTQYF	TGCGCCAGCAGCCGGGACACCAACACAGATACGCAGTATTTT
TRBV7-2	.	.	TRBJ1-1	CASSLGMTMNTEAFF	TGTGCCAGCAGCTTAGGGATGACAATGAACACTGAAGCTTTCTTT
TRBV9	.	.	TRBJ1-1	CASSVATENTEAFF	TGTGCCAGCAGCGTAGCTACTGAGAACACTGAAGCTTTCTTT
TRBV18	.	.	TRBJ2-7	CASSTGRQGFSYEQYF	TGTGCCAGCTCAACCGGGAGGCAGGGGTTCTCCTACGAGCAGTACTTC
TRBV6-5	.	.	TRBJ1-2	CASSYWAGYGYTF	TGTGCCAGCAGTTACTGGGCAGGCTATGGCTACACCTTC
TRBV7-3	.	.	TRBJ2-2	CASSATSTTGSTGELFF	TGTGCCAGCAGCGCGACCTCTACAACAGGAAGCACCGGGGAGCTGTTTTTT
TRBV5-1	TRBD2	.	TRBJ2-7	CASSPGGGPQGVEQYF	TGCGCCAGCAGCCCGGGGGGGGGACCCCAAGGGGTCGAGCAGTACTTC
TRBV15	TRBD1	.	TRBJ2-1	CATSSPRTGNNEQFF	TGTGCCACCAGCAGTCCCCGGACAGGAAACAATGAGCAGTTCTTC
TRBV5-4	TRBD1	.	TRBJ2-1	CASSLETGGYNEQFF	TGTGCCAGCAGCTTGGAGACAGGGGGTTACAATGAGCAGTTCTTC
TRBV6-2/TRBV6-3	.	.	TRBJ2-5	CASSKLNSETQYF	TGTGCCAGCAGTAAACTTAATTCGGAGACCCAGTACTTC
TRBV4-2	TRBD2	.	TRBJ2-7	CASSQAPSGGAEQYF	TGTGCCAGCAGCCAGGCCCCTAGCGGGGGGGCCGAGCAGTACTTC
TRBV7-9	.	.	TRBJ2-2	CASSPVRVVAGELFF	TGTGCCAGCAGCCCCGTTCGGGTCGTGGCCGGGGAGCTGTTTTTT
TRBV14	TRBD2	.	TRBJ2-5	CASSPFPGGSGETQYF	TGTGCCAGCAGCCCCTTTCCGGGGGGTTCGGGGGAGACCCAGTACTTC
TRBV4-1	TRBD1	.	TRBJ1-2	CASSPGDRVGYGYTF	TGCGCCAGCAGCCCCGGGGACAGGGTCGGCTATGGCTACACCTTC
TRBV27	TRBD1	.	TRBJ1-1	CASSSLGQGSTEAFF	TGTGCCAGCAGTTCCCTGGGACAGGGGTCCACTGAAGCTTTCTTT
TRBV7-6	.	once	TRBJ2-5	CASSLRGLETQYF	TGTGCCAGCAGCTTAAGGGGCCTAGAGACCCAGTACTTC
TRBV29-1	.	.	TRBJ2-5	CSVRSGETQYF	TGCAGCGTTCGCTCCGGGGAGACCCAGTACTTC
TRBV11-3	.	.	TRBJ1-1	CASSLIGTQEAFF	TGTGCCAGCAGCTTAATCGGGACACAAGAAGCTTTCTTT
TRBV19	TRBD1	.	TRBJ1-2	CASSPTGWNYGYTF	TGTGCCAGTAGTCCGACAGGGTGGAACTATGGCTACACCTTC
TRBV19	TRBD1	.	TRBJ2-7	CASSPNRDRDYEQYF	TGTGCCAGTAGTCCCAACCGGGACAGGGACTACGAGCAGTACTTC
TRBV6-5	.	few	TRBJ2-7	CASISGTYEQYF	TGTGCCAGCATTTCAGGGACCTACGAGCAGTACTTC
TRBV9	.	.	TRBJ1-3	CASSVDQGGNTIYF	TGTGCCAGCAGCGTAGATCAGGGGGGAAACACCATATATTTT
TRBV7-8	.	.	TRBJ2-3	CASNLGAEGPADTQYF	TGTGCCAGCAACCTTGGGGCGGAAGGGCCTGCAGATACGCAGTATTTT
TRBV6-4	.	.	TRBJ2-5	CASSPSDQETQYF	TGTGCCAGCAGTCCGTCAGATCAAGAGACCCAGTACTTC
TRBV28	TRBD1	.	TRBJ2-7	CVSGQSYEQYF	TGTGTATCGGGACAGTCCTACGAGCAGTACTTC
TRBV12-3/TRBV12-4	.	.	TRBJ1-2	CASSGDGYYGYTF	TGTGCCAGCAGTGGAGACGGCTATTATGGCTACACCTTC
TRBV7-2	TRBD2	.	TRBJ2-1	CASSPGGGDEQFF	TGTGCCAGCAGCCCGGGGGGGGGCGATGAGCAGTTCTTC
TRBV11-3	.	.	TRBJ1-6	CASSPGETGTYNSPLHF	TGTGCCAGCAGCCCCGGGGAGACCGGTACCTATAATTCACCCCTCCACTTT
TRBV6-5	.	few	TRBJ1-2	CASSTTDGYTF	TGTGCCAGCAGTACGACAGACGGCTACACCTTC
TRBV5-1	TRBD1	.	TRBJ1-2	CASSLEGQYGYTF	TGCGCCAGCAGCTTGGAGGGACAGTATGGCTACACCTTC
TRBV7-9	TRBD1	.	TRBJ2-7	CASSLGQGNEQYF	TGTGCCAGCAGCCTGGGACAGGGTAACGAGCAGTACTTC
TRBV19	TRBD1	.	TRBJ1-2	CASSSGPGQGSNYGYTF	TGTGCCAGTAGTTCAGGCCCAGGACAGGGGTCTAACTATGGCTACACCTTC
TRBV7-2	.	.	TRBJ1-2	CASSWGGGALSDGYTF	TGTGCCAGCAGCTGGGGGGGAGGAGCCCTATCCGATGGCTACACCTTC
TRBV11-2	.	.	TRBJ1-2	CASSLGGSNYGYTF	TGTGCCAGCAGCTTAGGCGGATCTAACTATGGCTACACCTTC
TRBV9	.	few	TRBJ2-2	CASSQTPDTGELFF	TGTGCCAGCAGCCAGACTCCTGACACCGGGGAGCTGTTTTTT
TRBV7-9	TRBD1	.	TRBJ1-2	CASSRQDREHGYTF	TGTGCCAGCAGCCGCCAGGACAGGGAGCATGGCTACACCTTC
TRBV4-1	.	once	TRBJ1-1	CASSQVPLGGITEAFF	TGCGCCAGCAGCCAAGTCCCCCTGGGGGGGATCACTGAAGCTTTCTTT
TRBV27	TRBD2	.	TRBJ2-3	CASSFVSGGKADTQYF	TGTGCCAGCAGTTTTGTAAGCGGGGGCAAAGCAGATACGCAGTATTTT
TRBV19	.	.	TRBJ1-6	CASSIRGADSPLHF	TGTGCCAGTAGTATCCGGGGAGCGGATTCACCCCTCCACTTT
TRBV5-8	TRBD1	.	TRBJ1-2	CASSAWDSRYGYTF	TGTGCCAGCAGCGCCTGGGACAGCCGATATGGCTACACCTTC
TRBV6-5	.	.	TRBJ2-1	CASKTTTYNEQFF	TGTGCCAGCAAGACCACTACCTACAATGAGCAGTTCTTC
TRBV6-1	.	.	TRBJ2-7	CASSEADRYYEQYF	TGTGCCAGCAGTGAAGCGGACAGATACTACGAGCAGTACTTC
TRBV30	.	.	TRBJ1-1	CAWSVQEALLETAFF	TGTGCCTGGAGTGTACAAGAGGCCCTCCTTGAAACTGCTTTCTTT
TRBV6-5	.	.	TRBJ2-3	CASSYSGALSDTQYF	TGTGCCAGCAGTTACTCGGGGGCCCTTTCAGATACGCAGTATTTT
TRBV27	.	.	TRBJ2-7	CASSPKGLLSYEQYF	TGTGCCAGCAGTCCAAAGGGGCTGCTCTCCTACGAGCAGTACTTC
TRBV5-1	.	.	TRBJ2-7	CASSSNSGNYEQYF	TGCGCCAGCTCCAGCAATTCAGGGAACTACGAGCAGTACTTC
TRBV7-9	.	.	TRBJ1-4	CASSLRGQGNEKLFF	TGTGCCAGCAGCTTAAGGGGCCAGGGGAACGAAAAACTGTTTTTT
TRBV28	.	.	TRBJ2-7	CASISPGGSYEQYF	TGTGCCAGCATCTCCCCCGGGGGCTCCTACGAGCAGTACTTC
TRBV30	.	once	TRBJ1-1	CAWRGAPLNLNTEAFF	TGTGCCTGGAGAGGGGCACCCTTAAACCTGAACACTGAAGCTTTCTTT
TRBV18	.	.	TRBJ1-1	CASNSLGEFMNTEAFF	TGTGCCAGCAACTCACTCGGGGAGTTTATGAACACTGAAGCTTTCTTT
TRBV4-2	TRBD2	.	TRBJ2-1	CASSTSGGPYNEQFF	TGTGCCAGCAGCACTAGCGGGGGCCCCTACAATGAGCAGTTCTTC